This entry lists 15 T cell receptor beta chains sequenced from one sample in a study of T-cell reconstitution after alpha-beta-depleted transplantation in children. Molecular barcoding with unique molecular identifiers was used for the TCRbeta library. A single record per CDR3 protein comes from TCRdb applying MiXCR to the PCR reads. Counted here are nearly 200,000 distinct CDR3 sequences, 5% to 7.5% occurring once; the ten biggest clones make up about 4.4%. Sample: PBMCs, taken before TCRalphabeta/CD19-depleted stem cell transplant. The receptors derive from a girl less than two years old with combined immunodeficiency, due to receive a stem cell transplant.

This rearrangement joins TRBV28 to TRBJ2-4; 10 nucleotides align to TRBD2. The trim removed 2 bases at V and 8 bases at J, leaving 0 bases unmatched. From germline, CDR1 is MDHEN and CDR2 SYDVKM. The CDR3 length is 13 residues. The CDR3 is CASSLLAGDIQYF. In nucleotides, the CDR3 is TGTGCCAGCAGTTTACTAGCGGGAGACATTCAGTACTTC. Based on the CDR3 plus reference TRBV28 and TRBJ2-4, the full variable domain is DVKVTQSSRYLVKRTGEKVFLECVQDMDHENMFWYRQDPGLGLRLIYFSYDVKMKEKGDIPEGYSVSREKKERFSLILESASTNQTSMYLCASSLLAGDIQYFGAGTRLSVL.

The genes are TRBV20-1 and TRBJ2-2, with D maybe TRBD2 (5 bases). This CDR3 is 16 amino acids long. Trimming removed 3 bases from V and 3 bases from J, with 17 bases in between. Germline CDR1 and CDR2: DFQATT and SNEGSKA (reference sequence). This CDR3 reads CSASTPGIGYTGELFF. CDR3 nucleotides: TGCAGTGCTAGCACTCCCGGGATCGGGTACACCGGGGAGCTGTTTTTT.

This rearrangement joins TRBV30 to TRBJ2-3, with TRBD2 matching 8 bases. CDR1 is GTSNPN and CDR2 is SVGIG in the germline V gene (reference sequence). This CDR3 has 14 residues. The ends lost 5 bases at V and 2 bases at J; junction bases unmatched: 6. Here the CDR3 reads CAWRAGELTDTQYF. CDR3 DNA: TGTGCCTGGCGAGCGGGGGAACTCACAGATACGCAGTATTTT.

This clonotype was counted at least ten times. The chain couples TRBV2 to TRBJ2-7, with TRBD2 matching 13 bases. Germline V lookup: CDR1 SNHLY, CDR2 FYNNEI. Trimming cost V 7 bases and J 3 bases; bases outside gene matches: 9. This CDR3 spans 16 amino acids. The CDR3: CASKPTSGGPLYEQYF. The DNA of the CDR3 is TGTGCCAGCAAACCGACTAGCGGGGGGCCCCTCTACGAGCAGTACTTC.

This clonotype was recorded many times. This sequence joins TRBV5-1 and TRBJ2-3; the match to TRBD1 covers 10 bases. The CDR3 spans 15 residues. CDR1 is SGHRS and CDR2 is YFSETQ in the germline V gene. Trimming took 2 bases from V and 4 from J; bases not matched to a gene: 4. CDR3 residues: CASSLRQGASDTQYF. CDR3 DNA: TGCGCCAGCAGCTTACGACAGGGGGCCTCAGATACGCAGTATTTT.

In this sample, this clonotype turned up many times. The chain employs TRBV20-1 and TRBJ2-5; 10 nucleotides align to TRBD2. After removal of 0 bases from V and 3 bases from J, the junction contained 19 bases not matched to a gene. Germline lookup yields CDR1 DFQATT and CDR2 SNEGSKA (reference sequence). The CDR3 runs to 20 residues. CDR3 amino acids: CSARDEGLAGVGTFKETQYF. The CDR3 bases are TGCAGTGCTAGAGACGAGGGGCTAGCGGGAGTCGGCACCTTTAAAGAGACCCAGTACTTC.

This clonotype was seen repeatedly, ten times or more. The chain joins TRBV28 to TRBJ2-7; no reliable D call. The CDR3 has 14 residues. V was cut by 2 bases and J by 2 bases, with 10 bases left in between. Germline CDR1 is MDHEN and CDR2 is SYDVKM. For the CDR3, the DNA is TGTGCCAGCAGTTTAATTGGGATCACCTACGAGCAGTACTTC. Residues: CASSLIGITYEQYF.

Ten or more counts support this clonotype. The chain uses TRBV20-1 and TRBJ1-4; a weak D match, TRBD1 (5 bases). V lost 5 bases and J lost 4, with 11 bases in between. The CDR3 is made up of 13 amino acids. Germline V gene sequence: CDR1 DFQATT, CDR2 SNEGSKA (reference sequence). Here the CDR3 DNA reads TGCAGTGCTGAAAGGGGATTTAATGAAAAACTGTTTTTT. Encoded protein: CSAERGFNEKLFF.

This clonotype was seen repeatedly, ten times or more. V is TRBV20-1 and J is TRBJ2-3; TRBD1 aligns across 7 bases. The CDR3 runs to 15 residues. V was clipped by 4 bases and J by 0 bases; unmatched bases: 7. Germline-derived CDR1 and CDR2 are DFQATT and SNEGSKA (reference sequence). The CDR3 region is CSATLDRASTDTQYF. In DNA form, the CDR3 reads TGCAGTGCTACATTAGACAGGGCAAGCACAGATACGCAGTATTTT.

This clonotype has a count of ten or more. The chain employs TRBV20-1 and TRBJ2-1; maybe TRBD2 (5 bases). Per germline, CDR1 DFQATT and CDR2 SNEGSKA (reference sequence). V was clipped by 5 bases and J by 0 bases, with 23 bases between them. The CDR3 extends over 18 amino acids. The CDR3 region has the DNA TGCAGTGCTCCTCTAACAAAGACTGGACTTTTCTCCTACAATGAGCAGTTCTTC. It codes for CSAPLTKTGLFSYNEQFF.

At least ten counts were recorded for this clonotype. The J gene is TRBJ2-1, the V gene TRBV12-3 or TRBV12-4, with 9 bases matching TRBD2. V lost 6 bases and J lost 5; bases outside the gene matches: 8. The CDR3 length is 15 residues. The CDR3 DNA follows: TGTGCCAGCAGCCGCCAGCGGGGGGCACACAATGAGCAGTTCTTC. This gives the protein CASSRQRGAHNEQFF.

This clonotype was observed at least ten times. The chain links TRBV29-1 to TRBJ2-1; D is unresolved. CDR1 and CDR2 (germline): SQVTM, ANQGSEA. This CDR3 is 10 amino acids long. Trimming cost V 4 bases and J 8 bases, with 6 bases left between them. CDR3 nucleotide sequence: TGCAGCGTTGTTTTGGATGAGCAGTTCTTC. Amino acids: CSVVLDEQFF.

This clonotype was observed many times. The gene calls are TRBV12-3 or TRBV12-4 and TRBJ2-1; the D is unclear. Between the trimmed V and J ends, which lost 9 bases and 7 bases, there was a span of 16 bases. This CDR3 region has 13 residues. The CDR3 sequence: CASRNLGTNEQFF. The CDR3 region has the DNA TGTGCCAGTCGCAACCTAGGAACTAATGAGCAGTTCTTC.

This clonotype appeared many times. The chain recombines TRBV7-8 with TRBJ2-7; 14 bases map to TRBD2. With V trimmed by 4 bases and J by 4 bases, 3 bases remained unmatched. There are 15 residues in the CDR3. CDR1 is SGHVS and CDR2 is FQNEAQ in the germline V gene. The CDR3 sequence is CASSSGLAGAYEQYF. CDR3 sequence (DNA): TGTGCCAGCAGCTCGGGACTAGCGGGAGCGTACGAGCAGTACTTC.

In this sample, this clonotype turned up many times. The chain combines TRBV27 with TRBJ2-1, with D possibly being TRBD2 (5 bases). V gave up 4 bases and J gave up 2 bases, with 9 bases separating them. The CDR3 is made up of 14 amino acids. Germline V gene lookup returns CDR1 MNHEY and CDR2 SMNVEV (reference sequence). The DNA of the CDR3 is TGTGCCAGCAGTTATTCTAGCACCTACAATGAGCAGTTCTTC. Translated, it gives CASSYSSTYNEQFF.